The 10 T cell receptor beta chains below come from one sample, sequenced in a study of blood T cells in healthy people across ages (dated by TCRdb to the mid-2010s). The library was produced with 5' RACE. Sequencer: Illumina HiSeq 2500. A second PCR of roughly 6 to 11 cycles was run with a J-beta primer mix and a sample-barcoded 5' primer. The public reads were run again by TCRdb, first through fastp at Q25 and then through MiXCR, and only productive beta chains were kept. Rows are combined by CDR3 protein, so each entry shows the most common genes and DNA. Present in this sample are over 1,500,000 distinct CDR3 sequences, roughly 52% of which were seen just once. Approximately 2.1% of the sample comes from the top ten. Sequencing was performed on blood. The source is a woman between 35 and 50 years old in good health.

The sample holds a few counts of this clonotype. The chain joins TRBV4-3 to TRBJ2-2; D is perhaps TRBD2 (6 bases). This CDR3 region has 17 residues. The V end lost 0 bases, the J end lost 5 bases, and 16 bases lay between the germline ends. In germline, CDR1 is LGHNA, CDR2 YSLEER. The CDR3 is CASSQEGSGRGTGELFF. CDR3 DNA: TGCGCCAGCAGCCAAGAAGGCAGCGGGCGCGGGACCGGGGAGCTGTTTTTT.

This clonotype came up once. The chain couples TRBV3-1 to TRBJ2-5; D is possibly TRBD1 (5 bases). The DNA end favors TRBJ2-7, so the J call may be wrong. There are 14 residues in the CDR3. Germline CDR1 LGHDT, CDR2 YNNKEL (reference sequence). The DNA for the CDR3 is TGTGCCAGCAGCCAAGATGCCAGGGTGGGCGAGCAGTACTTC. Residues: CASSQDARVGEQYF.

This chain connects TRBV6-6 to TRBJ2-5; 12 bases are a match to TRBD1. V gave up 6 bases and J gave up 5 bases; unmatched junction bases: 7. CDR1 is MNHNY, CDR2 SVGAGI, per germline (reference sequence). The CDR3 consists of 15 residues. The CDR3 loop is CASRLSGTGGETQYF. The DNA for the CDR3 is TGTGCCAGCAGGCTCTCCGGGACAGGGGGCGAGACCCAGTACTTC.

J is TRBJ2-7 and V is TRBV7-2; either TRBD1 or TRBD2 may supply D (6 bases each). Germline assignment: CDR1 SGHTA and CDR2 FQGNSA. Trimming left V 2 bases short and J 7 bases short, with 18 bases between. The CDR3 spans 15 residues. Written as DNA, the CDR3 is TGTGCCAGCAGCTTAAACGGGGGCCCGTACAATGAGCAGTACTTC. The encoded protein is CASSLNGGPYNEQYF.

This clonotype was seen only once. The chain employs TRBV11-2 and TRBJ2-3; 8 nucleotides align to TRBD2. This CDR3 comprises 16 residues. V trimming: 3 bases; J trimming: 2 bases; junction bases outside the gene matches: 7. The germline V gene has CDR1 SGHAT and CDR2 FQNNGV. Here the CDR3 reads CASSFLRGGSTDTQYF. CDR3 sequence (DNA): TGTGCCAGCAGCTTCCTCCGCGGGGGGTCCACAGATACGCAGTATTTT.

This sequence joins TRBV4-2 and TRBJ2-5; 7 positions match TRBD1. Germline V CDR1 and CDR2: LGHNA, YNFKEQ. Unmatched junction bases numbered 2, after V lost 0 bases and J lost 1 base. The CDR3 has 15 amino acids. CDR3 sequence: CASSQDGTAQETQYF. The CDR3 DNA is TGTGCCAGCAGCCAAGACGGGACAGCCCAAGAGACCCAGTACTTC.

In this sample, this clonotype turned up once. The V gene is TRBV20-1, the J gene TRBJ2-4; 8 bases are a match to TRBD2. The DNA end is more similar to TRBJ2-7, so the J call may be wrong. The CDR3 is made up of 13 amino acids. Germline lookup yields CDR1 DFQATT and CDR2 SNEGSKA (reference sequence). The CDR3 DNA reads as TGCAGTGCTAGATTAGCGGGGTCCGACGAGCAGTACTTC. Amino acid sequence: CSARLAGSDEQYF.

Worth noting for this clonotype: A read error may be the cause here, since a much bigger clone is one base away. V is TRBV25-1 and J is TRBJ2-7; D uncertain. CDR3 length equals 12 residues. Trimming took off 6 bases at V and 9 bases at J, with 15 bases between the two ends. From germline, CDR1 is MGHDK and CDR2 SYGVNS. The CDR3: CASSPGLGGQYF. The CDR3 bases are TGTGCCAGCAGCCCCGGATTGGGCGGGCAGTACTTC.

V is TRBV20-1 and J is TRBJ2-5; TRBD2 matches 10 bases. The CDR3 spans 15 residues. V lost 1 base, J lost 5 bases, and 7 bases stayed unmatched. Germline loops: CDR1 DFQATT, CDR2 SNEGSKA (reference sequence). The CDR3 nucleotides are TGCAGTGCTAGAGCGACTAGCGGGCATCAGGAGACCCAGTACTTC. Amino acid sequence: CSARATSGHQETQYF.

The V gene is TRBV13, the J gene TRBJ2-5, with unresolved D. Germline CDR1 reads PRHDT; CDR2 reads FYEKMQ (reference sequence). Between the trimmed V and J ends, which lost 6 bases and 5 bases, there was a span of 16 bases. The CDR3 extends over 14 amino acids. The CDR3 DNA is TGTGCCAGCAGTGCCGGACCGCTTCGGGAGACCCAGTACTTC. Protein sequence: CASSAGPLRETQYF.